Below are 8 T cell receptor beta chains sequenced from a single sample in a study of T-cell reconstitution after alpha-beta-depleted transplantation in children. Unique molecular identifiers were incorporated when the TCRbeta library was constructed. TCRdb re-called the PCR reads through MiXCR, storing one row per CDR3 protein. Of about 610,000 distinct CDR3 sequences listed, under 12% were seen once; the top ten hold roughly 4%. This sample comprised PBMCs from the stem cell graft donor, obtained from the stem cell graft. These receptors were obtained from a human donor who donated a stem cell graft to a child with acute myeloid leukemia.

This clonotype turned up a few times. The gene calls are TRBV6-2 or TRBV6-3 and TRBJ1-4; D is perhaps TRBD1 (6 bases). V was clipped by 4 bases and J by 8 bases, with 14 bases between them. Germline loops: CDR1 MNHEY, CDR2 SVGEGT. The CDR3 length is 14 residues. DNA of the CDR3: TGTGCCAGCAGTTTGGGGGGCGCGAGGGAAAAACTGTTTTTT. Translation gives CASSLGGAREKLFF.

This clonotype was seen ten or more times. CDR3 amino acids: CASRSGSNEQYF. The CDR3 nucleotides read TGTGCCAGCAGGAGCGGGAGCAACGAGCAGTACTTC. V gene TRBV2 combines with J gene TRBJ2-7; 8 bases line up with TRBD2. Germline V gene sequence: CDR1 SNHLY, CDR2 FYNNEI. The junction had 3 bases not matched to a gene; V was cut back by 6 bases and J by 5 bases. This CDR3 contains 12 residues.

This clonotype has a count of ten or more. The chain has TRBV18 and TRBJ2-5; 8 nucleotides match TRBD2. This CDR3 spans 17 amino acids. Losses at the gene ends were 0 bases for V and 2 bases for J; bases not matched to a gene: 8. Germline-derived CDR1 and CDR2 are KGHSH and LQKENI. The CDR3 DNA follows: TGTGCCAGCTCACCACCGAAGACGGCGGGAGGACAAGAGACCCAGTACTTC. Amino acid sequence: CASSPPKTAGGQETQYF.

This clonotype was observed a handful of times. V usage is TRBV10-3 and J usage is TRBJ2-5, with D tentatively TRBD2 (6 bases). Germline V gene sequence: CDR1 ENHRY, CDR2 SYGVKD. Trimming pared 8 bases from V and 5 bases from J, leaving 6 bases between. The CDR3 covers 10 residues. CDR3 DNA: TGTGCCATCGGAGGGGAGACCCAGTACTTC. It yields the protein CAIGGETQYF.

At least ten counts were recorded for this clonotype. The V gene is TRBV20-1, the J gene TRBJ2-1, with 13 positions matching TRBD2. Germline V gene sequence: CDR1 DFQATT, CDR2 SNEGSKA (reference sequence). This CDR3 spans 15 amino acids. After removal of 0 bases from V and 6 bases from J, the junction contained 2 bases not matched to a gene. The DNA for the CDR3 is TGCAGTGCTAGAGATGGGACTAGCGGGATCAATGAGCAGTTCTTC. Its translation is CSARDGTSGINEQFF.

This clonotype was seen more than once but under ten times. This rearrangement joins TRBV7-2 to TRBJ2-3; 9 nucleotides match TRBD2. Germline V gene lookup returns CDR1 SGHTA and CDR2 FQGNSA. The CDR3 consists of 16 residues. With 7 bases clipped from V and 5 bases from J, the junction kept 13 bases outside the gene matches. The CDR3 region has the DNA TGTGCCAGCACCCCCTCTCTAGCGGGAATCGGAGATACGCAGTATTTT. It is translated as CASTPSLAGIGDTQYF.

This clonotype has more than one count but fewer than ten. This chain connects TRBV29-1 to TRBJ2-2, with D uncertain. CDR3 length: 16 amino acids. Germline CDR1 and CDR2: SQVTM and ANQGSEA. Trimming shortened V by 1 base and J by 6 bases, and 18 bases separated the two germline ends. The CDR3 sequence: CSVEVVGRKFPGELFF. The CDR3 DNA reads as TGCAGCGTTGAAGTAGTCGGGCGGAAGTTCCCCGGGGAGCTGTTTTTT.

The table lists this clonotype with a count of one. The gene calls are TRBV19 and TRBJ2-4; 7 bases are a match to TRBD2. V lost 5 bases, J lost 5 bases, and 12 bases stayed unmatched. Germline values: CDR1 LNHDA, CDR2 SQIVND (reference sequence). The CDR3 sequence is 16 residues long. The CDR3 coding sequence is TGTGCCAGTAGTCGAGGGAGGGCCGGAGGGCAAAACATTCAGTACTTC. This codes for CASSRGRAGGQNIQYF.